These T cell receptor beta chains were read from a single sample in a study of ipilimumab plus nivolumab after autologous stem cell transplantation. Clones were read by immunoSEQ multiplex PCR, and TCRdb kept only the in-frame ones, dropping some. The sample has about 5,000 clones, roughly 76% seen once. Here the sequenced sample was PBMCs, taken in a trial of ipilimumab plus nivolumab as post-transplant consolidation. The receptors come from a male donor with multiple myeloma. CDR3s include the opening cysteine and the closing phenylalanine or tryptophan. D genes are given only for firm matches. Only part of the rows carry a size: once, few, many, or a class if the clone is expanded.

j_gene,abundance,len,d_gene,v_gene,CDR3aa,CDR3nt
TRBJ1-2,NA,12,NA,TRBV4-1,CASSQASYGYTF,TGCGCCAGCAGCCAAGCTTCCTATGGCTACACCTTC
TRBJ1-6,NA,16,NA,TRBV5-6,CASSLGPGPTNSPLHF,TGTGCCAGCAGCTTGGGGCCAGGCCCTACTAATTCACCCCTCCACTTT
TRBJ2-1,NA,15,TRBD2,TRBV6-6,CASSNTGTSGGAVFF,TGTGCCAGCAGCAACACCGGGACTAGCGGGGGGGCCGTCTTCTTC
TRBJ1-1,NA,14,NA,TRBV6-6,CASSLPGLNTEAFF,TGTGCCAGCAGTCTGCCGGGCCTGAACACTGAAGCTTTCTTT
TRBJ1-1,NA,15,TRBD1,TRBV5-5,CASSLRTGEGTEAFF,TGTGCCAGCAGCTTGCGTACAGGGGAGGGCACTGAAGCTTTCTTT
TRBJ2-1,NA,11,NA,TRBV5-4,CASSKPEEQFF,TGTGCCAGCAGTAAGCCGGAAGAGCAGTTCTTC
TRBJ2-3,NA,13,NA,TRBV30,CAWGRNRADTQYF,TGTGCCTGGGGCCGGAACAGGGCAGATACGCAGTATTTT
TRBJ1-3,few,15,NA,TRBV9,CASSRRDTSGNTIYF,TGTGCCAGCAGTCGAAGGGACACCTCTGGAAACACCATATATTTT
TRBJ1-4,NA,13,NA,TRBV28,CASSSPFNEKLFF,TGTGCCAGCAGTTCCCCTTTTAATGAAAAACTGTTTTTT
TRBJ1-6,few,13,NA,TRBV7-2,CASSPVPGSPLHF,TGTGCCAGCAGCCCCGTGCCGGGTTCACCCCTCCACTTT
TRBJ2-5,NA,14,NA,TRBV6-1,CASSEEQGQETQYF,TGTGCCAGCAGTGAAGAGCAGGGCCAAGAGACCCAGTACTTC
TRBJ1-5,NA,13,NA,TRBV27,CASSSPGGQPQHF,TGTGCCAGCAGTTCACCTGGGGGTCAGCCCCAGCATTTT
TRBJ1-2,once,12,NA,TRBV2,CASSWGDYGYTF,TGTGCCAGCAGTTGGGGGGACTATGGCTACACCTTC
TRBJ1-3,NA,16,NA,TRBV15,CATSRGTGFSGNTIYF,TGTGCCACCAGCAGAGGTACAGGGTTCTCTGGAAACACCATATATTTT
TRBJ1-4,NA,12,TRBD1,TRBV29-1,CSVRQGGEKLFF,TGCAGCGTGAGACAGGGGGGTGAAAAACTGTTTTTT
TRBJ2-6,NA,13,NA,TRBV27,CASSLSGANVLTF,TGTGCCAGCAGTTTATCCGGGGCCAACGTCCTGACTTTC
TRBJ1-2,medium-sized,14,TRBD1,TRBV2,CASRSDRGIYGYTF,TGTGCCAGCAGGTCCGACAGGGGTATCTATGGCTACACCTTC
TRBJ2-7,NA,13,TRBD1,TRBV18,CASFRTGAYEQYF,TGTGCCAGCTTTCGGACAGGTGCCTACGAGCAGTACTTC
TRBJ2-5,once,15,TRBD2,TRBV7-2,CASSLGGGGQETQYF,TGTGCCAGCAGCTTAGGTGGCGGGGGCCAAGAGACCCAGTACTTC
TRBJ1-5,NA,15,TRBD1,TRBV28,CASNRQGLGNQPQHF,TGTGCCAGCAACAGACAGGGTTTGGGCAATCAGCCCCAGCATTTT
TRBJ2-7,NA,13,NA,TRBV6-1,CASSDAGHYEQYF,TGTGCCAGCAGTGACGCAGGTCACTACGAGCAGTACTTC
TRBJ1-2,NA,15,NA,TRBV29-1,CSVDGGTPGLYGYTF,TGCAGCGTTGACGGGGGGACACCTGGGCTCTATGGCTACACCTTC
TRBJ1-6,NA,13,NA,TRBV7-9,CAASRELNSPLHF,TGTGCCGCGTCCCGGGAACTAAATTCACCCCTCCACTTT
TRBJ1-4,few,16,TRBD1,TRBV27,CASSLRLPGQGPKLFF,TGTGCCAGCAGTCTACGCCTGCCGGGACAGGGACCCAAACTGTTTTTT
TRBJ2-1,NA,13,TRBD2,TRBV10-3,CAALGAGGNEQFF,TGTGCCGCCCTCGGCGCGGGGGGAAATGAGCAGTTCTTC
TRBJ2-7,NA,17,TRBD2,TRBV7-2,CASSPRLGLAGLYEQYF,TGTGCCAGCAGCCCAAGACTGGGACTAGCGGGGCTATACGAGCAGTACTTC
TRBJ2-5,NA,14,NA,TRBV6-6,CASSLGGSGQTQYF,TGTGCCAGCAGCCTTGGTGGTTCCGGTCAGACCCAGTACTTC
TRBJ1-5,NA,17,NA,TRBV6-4,CASRPEGEAGNNQPQHF,TGTGCCAGCAGACCCGAAGGGGAGGCGGGGAACAATCAGCCCCAGCATTTT
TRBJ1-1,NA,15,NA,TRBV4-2,CASSLMRVEKAEAFF,TGTGCCAGCAGCTTGATGCGGGTCGAGAAGGCTGAAGCTTTCTTT
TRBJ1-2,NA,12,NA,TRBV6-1,CASRGDWGGYTF,TGTGCCAGCAGGGGGGACTGGGGAGGCTACACCTTC
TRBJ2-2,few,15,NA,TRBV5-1,CASSLGSSGTGELFF,TGCGCCAGCAGCTTAGGGTCGTCCGGCACCGGGGAGCTGTTTTTT
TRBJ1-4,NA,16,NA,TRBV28,CASSPLRATTNEKLFF,TGTGCCAGCAGCCCCTTGCGAGCGACAACTAATGAAAAACTGTTTTTT
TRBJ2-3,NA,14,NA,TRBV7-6,CASSRREQGDTQYF,TGTGCCAGCAGTAGAAGGGAGCAGGGAGATACGCAGTATTTT
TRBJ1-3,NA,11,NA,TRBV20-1,CSASGGNTIYF,TGCAGTGCTAGTGGCGGAAACACCATATATTTT
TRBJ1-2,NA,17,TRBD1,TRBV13,CASSFGTGGQEGSGYTF,TGTGCCAGCAGCTTCGGGACAGGGGGTCAAGAAGGAAGTGGCTACACCTTC
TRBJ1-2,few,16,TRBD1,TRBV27,CASSLSKTGGWGGYTF,TGTGCCAGCAGTTTATCCAAGACAGGGGGGTGGGGCGGCTACACCTTC
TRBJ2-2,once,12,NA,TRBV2,CASSDLSGELFF,TGTGCCAGCAGTGATCTGTCCGGGGAGCTGTTTTTT
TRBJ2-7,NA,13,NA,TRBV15,CATSRELGREQYF,TGTGCCACCAGCAGAGAACTAGGGCGGGAGCAGTACTTC
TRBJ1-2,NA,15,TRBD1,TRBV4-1,CASSQDGTGDYGYTF,TGCGCCAGCAGCCAAGACGGGACAGGGGACTATGGCTACACCTTC
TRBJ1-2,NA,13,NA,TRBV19,CASSEGGAYGYTF,TGTGCCAGTAGCGAGGGGGGCGCCTATGGCTACACCTTC
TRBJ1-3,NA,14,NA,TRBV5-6,CASSPGLDGNTIYF,TGTGCCAGCAGCCCGGGCTTGGATGGAAACACCATATATTTT
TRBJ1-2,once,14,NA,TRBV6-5,CASSYSKRGYGYTF,TGTGCCAGCAGTTACTCGAAACGTGGGTATGGCTACACCTTC
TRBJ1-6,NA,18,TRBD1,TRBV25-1,CASSEWRGSRGKNSPLHF,TGTGCCAGCAGTGAATGGAGAGGTTCCAGGGGGAAGAATTCACCCCTCCACTTT
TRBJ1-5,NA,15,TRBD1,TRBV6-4,CASSARSGGNQPQHF,TGTGCCAGCAGTGCCCGATCAGGGGGGAATCAGCCCCAGCATTTT
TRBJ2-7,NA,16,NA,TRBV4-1,CASSQDVGGRSYEQYF,TGCGCCAGCAGCCAAGATGTCGGGGGCCGCTCCTACGAGCAGTACTTC
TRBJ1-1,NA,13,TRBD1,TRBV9,CASSTGYYAEAFF,TGTGCCAGCTCGACAGGGTATTACGCTGAAGCTTTCTTT